Each of the 12 T cell receptor beta chains below was sequenced from the same sample in a study of CD8+CD57+ T cells in acquired aplastic anemia. Profiling of TCR beta VDJ combinations and CDR3 sequences used genomic DNA as template. Using its own MiXCR run on the reads, TCRdb lists one record per CDR3 protein. Of more than 200,000 distinct CDR3 sequences listed, around 50% were seen once; the top ten hold about 20%. Sequenced patients had shown CD8+CD57+ cell expansion by flow cytometry. Material: sorted CD4+, CD8+, or CD8+CD57+ T cells (not recorded which) from PBMCs. The receptor set was obtained from a human donor with aplastic anemia.

The V gene is TRBV12-3 or TRBV12-4, the J gene TRBJ2-1, with 8 bases identical to TRBD2. Unmatched junction bases numbered 12, after V lost 5 bases and J lost 9 bases. The CDR3 runs 15 residues. The DNA for the CDR3 is TGTGCCAGCAGTATAAAGGGACTAGGTCAGGGTGAGCAGTTCTTC. Translation gives CASSIKGLGQGEQFF.

The V and J genes are TRBV19 and TRBJ1-5; the D is unclear. V was shortened by 5 bases and J by 3 bases, with 8 bases between the two germline ends. The germline gives CDR1 LNHDA, CDR2 SQIVND (reference sequence). The CDR3 is 13 residues long. CDR3 sequence (DNA): TGTGCCAGTAGTCCGTGGATCAATCAGCCCCAGCATTTT. Translated: CASSPWINQPQHF.

This clonotype appeared a few times. The J gene is TRBJ2-3, the V gene TRBV7-6; TRBD2 matches 8 bases. V shed 5 bases and J 5 bases; nucleotides not matched to a gene: 9. The CDR3 loop spans 15 amino acids. From germline, CDR1 is SGHVS and CDR2 FNYEAQ. CDR3 sequence: CASSPTRTSRDTQYF. In DNA, the CDR3 is TGTGCCAGCAGCCCAACCCGGACTAGCCGAGATACGCAGTATTTT.

Turning to this clonotype: Sequence at one end of the junction differs from germline and may be a read error. This chain uses TRBV19 with TRBJ1-4; 7 bases are shared with TRBD1. CDR3 length: 13 residues. The V gene's germline CDR1 is LNHDA and CDR2 SQIVND (reference sequence). CDR3 bases: TGTGCCAGTAGCAGGGGGACTAGTGAAAAACTGTTTTTT. This translates into CASSRGTSEKLFF.

This clonotype was picked up many times. The rearrangement uses TRBV6-1 and TRBJ1-6; no clear D gene. CDR1 is MNHNS, CDR2 SASEGT, per germline. Trimming left V 8 bases short and J 6 bases short, with 14 bases between. This CDR3 spans 14 amino acids. The DNA of the CDR3 is TGTGCCAGCCGACCCTGGGCAGGTAATTCACCCCTCCACTTT. It specifies CASRPWAGNSPLHF.

This chain uses TRBV20-1 with TRBJ1-5; D gene unclear. V was shortened by 4 bases and J by 4 bases, with 11 bases between the two germline ends. Germline V gene data show CDR1 as DFQATT and CDR2 as SNEGSKA (reference sequence). This CDR3 comprises 13 residues. The CDR3 reads CSAKSQPNQPQHF. In DNA form, the CDR3 reads TGCAGTGCTAAAAGCCAGCCAAATCAGCCCCAGCATTTT.

The chain uses TRBV7-9 and TRBJ2-1; the D is unclear. The germline CDR1 and CDR2 sequences are SEHNR and FQNEAQ (reference sequence). Trimming took 1 base from V and 6 from J, leaving 4 bases between them. CDR3 size: 12 residues. CDR3 residues: CASSLGSNEQFF. The CDR3, as DNA: TGTGCCAGCAGCTTAGGTAGCAATGAGCAGTTCTTC. Based on the CDR3 plus reference TRBV7-9 and TRBJ2-1, the full variable domain is DTGVSQNPRHKITKRGQNVTFRCDPISEHNRLYWYRQTLGQGPEFLTYFQNEAQLEKSRLLSDRFSAERPKGSFSTLEIQRTEQGDSAMYLCASSLGSNEQFFGPGTRLTVL.

In this sample, this clonotype turned up many times. The chain links TRBV10-3 to TRBJ2-3; D not resolved. V shed 3 bases and J shed 2 bases, with 12 bases lying between them. The CDR3 covers 15 residues. The germline gives CDR1 ENHRY, CDR2 SYGVKD. This CDR3 reads CAISDKSYHTDTQYF. The CDR3 DNA reads as TGTGCCATCAGTGATAAATCGTACCACACAGATACGCAGTATTTT.

This clonotype was seen only a few times. This chain joins TRBV10-3 and TRBJ2-5; 7 nucleotides match TRBD2. The germline CDR1 and CDR2 sequences are ENHRY and SYGVKD. The V and J ends lost 0 bases and 5 bases, in that order; junction bases with no gene match: 6. The CDR3 sequence is 15 residues long. CDR3 in amino acids: CAISESTREGETQYF. The CDR3 DNA reads as TGTGCCATCAGTGAGTCGACAAGGGAGGGTGAGACCCAGTACTTC.

CDR3 DNA: TGTGCCAGCAGCCAAGGCCCTACAGGGGCTGGCGGGGAGCTGTTTTTT. Amino acids: CASSQGPTGAGGELFF. This chain joins TRBV3-1 and TRBJ2-2, with 7 bases aligning to TRBD1. This CDR3 contains 16 residues. J gave up 7 bases and V 1 base, and 9 bases lay outside the gene matches. CDR1 is LGHDT, CDR2 YNNKEL, per germline (reference sequence).

Remarks on this clonotype: Possible read error: a much larger clone is one base away. The rearrangement links TRBV3-1 to TRBJ1-1; no clear D. Germline V lookup: CDR1 LGHDT, CDR2 YNNKEL (reference sequence). CDR3 length equals 15 residues. V lost 4 bases and J lost 10, with 22 bases in between. The CDR3 coding sequence is TGTGCCAGCAGCCGCTCCGGTGAGGTGACGTGGAGAGCTTTCTTT. Encoded protein: CASSRSGEVTWRAFF.

This clonotype was seen ten or more times. The CDR3 is CASSFGRGYYGYTF. CDR3 DNA sequence: TGTGCCAGCAGTTTTGGCAGGGGGTACTATGGCTACACCTTC. The chain has TRBV12-3 or TRBV12-4 and TRBJ1-2, with 7 bases identical to TRBD1. This CDR3 contains 14 residues. The V gene end was trimmed by 3 bases and the J gene end by 3 bases; junction bases not matched to a gene: 4.